The 17 T cell receptor beta chains reported below all come from one sample, sequenced in a study of cytomegalovirus exposure and HLA in healthy donors. Sequencing used immunoSEQ multiplex PCR; TCRdb keeps in-frame clones, though not all of them. The data contain approximately 140,000 clones, around 88% of them singletons. Sequenced sample: PBMCs. These TCRs come from a young woman in good health and CMV-seropositive.

About this clone itself: One end of the junction does not line up with germline, which may come from a read error. This chain joins TRBV29-1 and TRBJ2-7, with 11 bases aligning to TRBD2. This CDR3 is built from 11 residues. Per germline, CDR1 SQVTM and CDR2 ANQGSEA. CDR3 loop: CSVATSGSWHF. For the CDR3, the DNA is TGCAGCGTTGCTACTAGCGGGAGTTGGCACTTC.

The chain couples TRBV6-1 to TRBJ2-7; unclear D gene. There are 12 residues in the CDR3. The V gene's germline CDR1 is MNHNS and CDR2 SASEGT. The germline V and J ends were trimmed by 3 bases and 2 bases, with 5 bases remaining between them. CDR3 coding DNA: TGTGCCAGCAGTGAGAGGACCTACGAGCAGTACTTC. It yields the protein CASSERTYEQYF.

CDR3 sequence (DNA): TGTGCCAGCGGAAATTACAGGGATAGCACAGATACGCAGTATTTT. Amino acid sequence: CASGNYRDSTDTQYF. The gene calls are TRBV4-2 and TRBJ2-3, with D perhaps TRBD1 (6 bases). CDR1 and CDR2 (germline): LGHNA, YNFKEQ. Trimming removed 8 bases at V and 0 bases at J, with 15 bases between. The CDR3 totals 15 residues.

The chain recombines TRBV30 with TRBJ2-1; 7 nucleotides match TRBD1. This CDR3 region has 14 residues. Germline CDR1 and CDR2: GTSNPN and SVGIG (reference sequence). The J segment lost 4 bases and the V segment lost 1 base, leaving 4 bases of the junction unmatched. Here the CDR3 reads CAWSAGTAYNEQFF. The CDR3 nucleotides read TGTGCCTGGAGTGCCGGGACAGCGTACAATGAGCAGTTCTTC.

V usage is TRBV15 and J usage is TRBJ2-7; 9 positions agree with TRBD2. This CDR3 is built from 13 residues. V lost 3 bases and J lost 5; bases outside the gene matches: 2. In germline, CDR1 is LNHNV, CDR2 YYDKDF (reference sequence). CDR3 coding DNA: TGTGCCACCAGCAGGGCGGGGGGGAACGAGCAGTACTTC. This codes for CATSRAGGNEQYF. Complete variable domain (other parts from reference TRBV15 and TRBJ2-7): DAMVIQNPRYQVTQFGKPVTLSCSQTLNHNVMYWYQQKSSQAPKLLFHYYDKDFNNEADTPDNFQSRRPNTSFCFLDIRSPGLGDTAMYLCATSRAGGNEQYFGPGTRLTVT.

In this sample, this clone turned up a few times. The chain combines TRBV28 with TRBJ1-5; TRBD1 aligns across 8 bases. V trimming: 6 bases; J trimming: 3 bases; junction bases outside the gene matches: 7. Per germline, CDR1 MDHEN and CDR2 SYDVKM. The CDR3 has 15 amino acids. In DNA, the CDR3 is TGTGCCAGCAGAGGGACAGGAGGACTCAATCAGCCCCAGCATTTT. It codes for CASRGTGGLNQPQHF.

The chain couples TRBV5-1 to TRBJ2-5, with D perhaps matching TRBD2 (7 bases). From germline, CDR1 is SGHRS and CDR2 YFSETQ. Between the trimmed V and J ends, which lost 2 bases and 5 bases, there was a span of 16 bases. This CDR3 is built from 15 residues. The CDR3 protein is CASSLGGARGETQYF. The DNA for the CDR3 is TGCGCCAGCAGCTTAGGGGGGGCCAGAGGGGAGACCCAGTACTTC.

CDR3 in amino acids: CASQGTGTWEQYF. Written as DNA, the CDR3 is TGTGCCAGCCAGGGGACAGGGACGTGGGAGCAGTACTTC. This chain links TRBV6-1 with TRBJ2-7; TRBD1 matches 9 bases. There are 13 residues in the CDR3. The V and J ends lost 8 bases and 7 bases, in that order; junction bases with no gene match: 9. CDR1 MNHNS and CDR2 SASEGT come from the germline V gene.

The rearrangement joins TRBV5-1 to TRBJ2-7, with a weak D call TRBD1 (6 bases). In germline, CDR1 is SGHRS, CDR2 YFSETQ. Trimming left V 4 bases short and J 3 bases short, with 17 bases between. CDR3 size: 15 residues. The CDR3 coding sequence is TGCGCCAGCAGCCCCTCGACAGGTTATGTCTACGAGCAGTACTTC. This codes for CASSPSTGYVYEQYF.

The J gene is TRBJ2-6, the V gene TRBV4-3; D is perhaps TRBD1 (5 bases). This CDR3 contains 17 residues. Trimming took off 0 bases at V and 1 base at J, with 10 bases between the two ends. Per germline, CDR1 LGHNA and CDR2 YSLEER. This CDR3 is CASSQEAPGSGANVLTF. The CDR3 DNA reads TGCGCCAGCAGCCAAGAGGCCCCAGGGTCTGGGGCCAACGTCCTGACTTTC.

V gene TRBV4-2 combines with J gene TRBJ2-2, with 7 bases identical to TRBD1. Trimming removed 0 bases from V and 6 bases from J; junction bases left unmatched: 10. This CDR3 has 17 residues. Germline V gene sequence: CDR1 LGHNA, CDR2 YNFKEQ. The CDR3 loop reads CASSQESQGSLPGELFF. The DNA for the CDR3 is TGTGCCAGCAGCCAAGAATCACAGGGGTCTTTGCCCGGGGAGCTGTTTTTT.

The chain has TRBV27 and TRBJ2-7; TRBD2 might be the D (5 bases). Trimming pared 1 base from V and 5 bases from J, leaving 12 bases between. The germline V gene has CDR1 MNHEY and CDR2 SMNVEV (reference sequence). The CDR3 totals 14 residues. The DNA of the CDR3 is TGTGCCAGCAGTTTATGGGGAGTCGGCCACGAGCAGTACTTC. It encodes CASSLWGVGHEQYF.

J is TRBJ1-2 and V is TRBV9, with TRBD1 as a possible D gene (6 bases). The CDR3 runs to 14 residues. Trimming pared 3 bases from V and 3 bases from J, leaving 12 bases between. Per germline, CDR1 SGDLS and CDR2 YYNGEE. This CDR3 is CASSGYRVDYGYTF. The DNA for the CDR3 is TGTGCCAGCAGCGGCTACAGGGTCGACTATGGCTACACCTTC.

V usage is TRBV19 and J usage is TRBJ2-3; perhaps TRBD1 as D (5 bases). The length of the CDR3 is 13 residues. Between the trimmed V and J ends, which lost 1 base and 5 bases, there was a span of 7 bases. Germline V gene data show CDR1 as LNHDA and CDR2 as SQIVND (reference sequence). The CDR3, as DNA: TGTGCCAGTAGTATAGTTAGGGGAGATACGCAGTATTTT. As protein: CASSIVRGDTQYF.

V and J are TRBV7-8 and TRBJ1-3; D may be TRBD1 (5 bases). The germline CDR1 and CDR2 sequences are SGHVS and FQNEAQ. The length of the CDR3 is 15 residues. V lost 4 bases to trimming and J lost 4 bases, with 14 bases between them. CDR3 region: CASSSQGLGGNTIYF. The CDR3, as DNA: TGTGCCAGCAGCTCGCAGGGTCTGGGAGGAAACACCATATATTTT. The whole variable domain, filled in from reference TRBV7-8 and TRBJ1-3, reads GAGVSQSPRYKVAKRGQDVALRCDPISGHVSLFWYQQALGQGPEFLTYFQNEAQLDKSGLPSDRFFAERPEGSVSTLKIQRTQQEDSAVYLCASSSQGLGGNTIYFGEGSWLTVV.

V usage is TRBV5-6 and J usage is TRBJ2-7, with D possibly TRBD2 on 6 matching bases. V was shortened by 0 bases and J by 9 bases, with 13 bases between the two germline ends. The CDR3 spans 13 residues. Germline CDR1 reads SGHDT; CDR2 reads YYEEEE. The CDR3 bases are TGTGCCAGCAGCTTGGGCGGGGATCCATGGCAGTACTTC. Encoded protein: CASSLGGDPWQYF.

This clone has a single count. The genes are TRBV27 and TRBJ2-6; D might be TRBD1 (5 bases). CDR1 and CDR2 from the germline V gene are MNHEY and SMNVEV (reference sequence). V lost 4 bases to trimming and J lost 4 bases, with 8 bases between them. CDR3 size: 14 residues. The CDR3 nucleotides read TGTGCCAGCAGTTCCAGGGAAGGGGCCAACGTCCTGACTTTC. Protein product: CASSSREGANVLTF.